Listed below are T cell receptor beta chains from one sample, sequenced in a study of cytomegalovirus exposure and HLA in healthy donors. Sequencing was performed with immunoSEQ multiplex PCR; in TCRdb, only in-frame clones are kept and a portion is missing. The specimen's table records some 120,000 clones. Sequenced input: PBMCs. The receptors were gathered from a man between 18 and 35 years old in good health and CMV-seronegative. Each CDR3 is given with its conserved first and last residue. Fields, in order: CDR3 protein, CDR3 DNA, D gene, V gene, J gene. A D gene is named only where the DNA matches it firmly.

CDR3: CASSSDRGYYEQYF
DNA: TGCGCCAGCAGCTCAGACAGGGGTTACTACGAGCAGTACTTC
D: TRBD1
V: TRBV5-1
J: TRBJ2-7

CDR3: CASSRGTYSPLHF
DNA: TGTGCCAGCAGCAGAGGGACATACTCACCCCTCCACTTT
D: .
V: TRBV6-5
J: TRBJ1-6

CDR3: CATSIAAGGWETQYF
DNA: TGTGCCACCAGCATCGCAGCGGGGGGATGGGAGACCCAGTACTTC
D: TRBD2
V: TRBV15
J: TRBJ2-5

CDR3: CASCRDITEAFF
DNA: TGTGCCAGCTGCCGGGACATCACTGAAGCTTTCTTT
D: .
V: TRBV6-1
J: TRBJ1-1

CDR3: CASSWTGESYGYTF
DNA: TGTGCCAGCAGTTGGACAGGGGAATCCTATGGCTACACCTTC
D: TRBD1
V: TRBV6-1
J: TRBJ1-2

CDR3: CASRQGSDNQPQHF
DNA: TGTGCCAGCAGACAGGGGAGTGACAATCAGCCCCAGCATTTT
D: TRBD1
V: TRBV7-8
J: TRBJ1-5

CDR3: CAWSSGLGNQPQHF
DNA: TGTGCCTGGAGTTCAGGGTTGGGCAATCAGCCCCAGCATTTT
D: .
V: TRBV30
J: TRBJ1-5

CDR3: CASNRGWRTEAFF
DNA: TGTGCCAGCAACAGGGGATGGCGCACTGAAGCTTTCTTT
D: TRBD1
V: TRBV6-1
J: TRBJ1-1

CDR3: CASSIKTGDTGYTF
DNA: TGCGCCAGCAGCATCAAGACAGGGGATACTGGCTACACCTTC
D: TRBD1
V: TRBV5-1
J: TRBJ1-2

CDR3: CASRMDRGNEKLFF
DNA: TGTGCCAGCAGGATGGACAGGGGGAATGAAAAACTGTTTTTT
D: TRBD1
V: TRBV2
J: TRBJ1-4

CDR3: CASSSGIDTQYF
DNA: TGTGCCAGCAGTTCAGGGATAGATACGCAGTATTTT
D: .
V: TRBV28
J: TRBJ2-3

CDR3: CARSNLTGSREQYF
DNA: TGTGCCAGAAGCAACCTGACAGGGTCTCGAGAGCAGTACTTC
D: TRBD1
V: TRBV5-3
J: TRBJ2-7

CDR3: CASSLAGTAGETQYF
DNA: TGCGCCAGCAGCTTGGCCGGGACAGCCGGGGAGACCCAGTACTTC
D: TRBD1
V: TRBV5-1
J: TRBJ2-5

CDR3: CASSPQSRGTDTQYF
DNA: TGTGCCAGCAGTCCCCAATCTCGAGGCACAGATACGCAGTATTTT
D: .
V: TRBV28
J: TRBJ2-3

CDR3: CASSVGRLGTYEQYF
DNA: TGTGCCAGCAGCGTAGGGAGACTAGGGACCTACGAGCAGTACTTC
D: .
V: TRBV9
J: TRBJ2-7

CDR3: CASRYLRGLTYEQYF
DNA: TGTGCCAGCAGATACCTTAGGGGCCTGACTTACGAGCAGTACTTC
D: .
V: TRBV6-5
J: TRBJ2-7

CDR3: CASRQYLTGENTEAFF
DNA: TGTGCCAGCAGACAATACCTGACAGGGGAGAACACTGAAGCTTTCTTT
D: TRBD1
V: TRBV6-6
J: TRBJ1-1

CDR3: CAWASGASGTGELFF
DNA: TGTGCCTGGGCTTCAGGGGCAAGTGGCACCGGGGAGCTGTTTTTT
D: .
V: TRBV30
J: TRBJ2-2

CDR3: CSVDTGGETQYF
DNA: TGCAGCGTTGACACGGGAGGAGAGACCCAGTACTTC
D: TRBD2
V: TRBV29-1
J: TRBJ2-5

CDR3: CASSPGGNQPQHF
DNA: TGTGCCAGCAGCCCGGGTGGAAATCAGCCCCAGCATTTT
D: .
V: TRBV7-9
J: TRBJ1-5

CDR3: CASSESGGTQYF
DNA: TGTGCCAGCAGCGAATCCGGTGGTACGCAGTATTTT
D: .
V: TRBV9
J: TRBJ2-3

CDR3: CASSVRLAGIQETQYF
DNA: TGTGCCAGCAGTGTGCGGCTAGCGGGAATTCAAGAGACCCAGTACTTC
D: TRBD2
V: TRBV28
J: TRBJ2-5

CDR3: CASSTKSGNQPQHF
DNA: TGTGCCAGTAGTACAAAGTCGGGTAATCAGCCCCAGCATTTT
D: .
V: TRBV19
J: TRBJ1-5

CDR3: CASSYDRAINQPQHF
DNA: TGTGCCAGCAGCTACGACAGGGCAATCAATCAGCCCCAGCATTTT
D: TRBD1
V: TRBV5-4
J: TRBJ1-5

CDR3: CSVEVQGDEIYEQYF
DNA: TGCAGCGTTGAGGTCCAGGGCGATGAAATCTACGAGCAGTACTTC
D: .
V: TRBV29-1
J: TRBJ2-7

CDR3: CASSLGRDLNYGYTF
DNA: TGCGCCAGCAGCTTGGGTCGGGATCTTAACTATGGCTACACCTTC
D: .
V: TRBV5-1
J: TRBJ1-2

CDR3: CASSDGGEDYGYTF
DNA: TGTGCCAGCAGTGACGGAGGGGAGGACTATGGCTACACCTTC
D: .
V: TRBV2
J: TRBJ1-2

CDR3: CASSLVIGLAGDGNEYEQYF
DNA: TGTGCCAGCAGTTTGGTGATAGGACTAGCGGGAGACGGAAACGAATACGAGCAGTACTTC
D: TRBD2
V: TRBV27
J: TRBJ2-7

CDR3: CSVAYPGHTNEKLFF
DNA: TGCAGCGTTGCCTATCCGGGACACACTAATGAAAAACTGTTTTTT
D: .
V: TRBV29-1
J: TRBJ1-4

CDR3: CASSLGQGIWQPQHF
DNA: TGTGCCAGCAGCCTGGGACAGGGGATTTGGCAGCCCCAGCATTTT
D: TRBD1
V: TRBV5-6
J: TRBJ1-5

CDR3: CASSGGGGAPRGNQPQHF
DNA: TGTGCCAGCAGTGGGGGCGGGGGGGCTCCACGGGGCAATCAGCCCCAGCATTTT
D: .
V: TRBV2
J: TRBJ1-5

CDR3: CASSLDPLAGVVKTQYF
DNA: TGCGCCAGCAGCTTGGATCCCCTCGCGGGGGTAGTAAAGACCCAGTACTTC
D: TRBD2
V: TRBV5-1
J: TRBJ2-5